This T cell receptor (beta chain) comes out of a study of T cell repertoires in cytomegalovirus infection. The CDR3 totals 13 residues. CDR1 is SGHTA and CDR2 is FQGNSA in the germline V gene. V dropped 3 bases and J dropped 5 bases, with 10 bases sitting between them. From the reads, TCRdb called clonotypes with MiXCR, one entry per CDR3 protein. The profile shows hundreds of thousands of distinct CDR3 sequences, 17% of them singletons. General study results and limits: CMV carriers with the relevant HLA were identified by cumulative public TCR beta family frequency. CMV-specific TCR beta clonotypes restricted by HLA-C were the ones dominating the ex vivo response.

This clonotype has ten or more counts. The target antigen is unknown. The receptor's source is a human donor in good health (CMV status not recorded). Some clones in this sample may be carry-over from other donors' samples. V and J are TRBV7-2 and TRBJ2-5, with D possibly being TRBD1 (5 bases). The sample comprised PBMCs. The CDR3 DNA is TGTGCCAGCAGCTTTTTAGGGGCGGAGACCCAGTACTTC. Its protein product is CASSFLGAETQYF.